This T cell receptor beta chain comes out of a study of PD-L1 blockade in urothelial cancer. TCRdb keeps only in-frame clones here, not all; method: immunoSEQ multiplex PCR. The data hold about 45,000 clones, with about 89% observed a single time. Findings of the study overall: When pretreatment blood TCR clonality was below the median, it predicted better survival.

Time point indicated: peripheral blood 6 weeks after treatment start. A word on this clone: The antigen is unknown.

The sample here was PBMCs, taken around atezolizumab (anti-PD-L1) treatment. This receptor was identified in a man in his sixties or seventies with urothelial cancer.

This CDR3 reads CASSESQTYYRNEQFF. The CDR3 DNA reads TGTGCCAGCAGTGAGTCCCAGACTTACTACCGCAATGAGCAGTTCTTC. The chain uses TRBV6-1 and TRBJ2-1; unclear D gene. The length of the CDR3 is 16 residues. The germline gives CDR1 MNHNS, CDR2 SASEGT. Trimming removed 3 bases at V and 6 bases at J, with 18 bases between.